The clone carrying this TCR beta chain has more than one count but fewer than ten. The sample is drawn from a study of blood T cell repertoires in COVID-19. The overall study: From the United States, Italy and Spain came samples of acute and convalescent COVID-19.

Between the trimmed V and J ends, which lost 0 bases and 7 bases, there was a span of 16 bases. Germline V CDR1 and CDR2: SGHAT, FQNNGV. The CDR3 runs 16 residues. In the original workflow: The authors estimated nucleated cell counts from reference gene primer amplification. This table comes from immunoSEQ multiplex PCR, and its TCRdb copy is limited to in-frame clones, with some not included. That table furnishes V, J and clone size, whereas the DNA furnished D and trimming. The top ten hold roughly 4% of the sample, which has 140,000 to 150,000 clones, around 90% seen once. Participants spanned ages about 18 to 100 years and resided in over 20 US areas. In assigning cohorts, the study relied on participant-reported clinical history.

The specimen sequenced was PBMCs or T cells enriched from blood (not recorded which). This sequence was found in a woman in her thirties or forties who had been exposed to COVID-19. The chain combines TRBV11-2 with TRBJ2-1; a weak D match, TRBD1 (7 bases). The CDR3 is CASSLEALPGGNEQFF. As DNA, the CDR3 is TGTGCCAGCAGCTTAGAAGCTCTCCCAGGGGGGAATGAGCAGTTCTTC.